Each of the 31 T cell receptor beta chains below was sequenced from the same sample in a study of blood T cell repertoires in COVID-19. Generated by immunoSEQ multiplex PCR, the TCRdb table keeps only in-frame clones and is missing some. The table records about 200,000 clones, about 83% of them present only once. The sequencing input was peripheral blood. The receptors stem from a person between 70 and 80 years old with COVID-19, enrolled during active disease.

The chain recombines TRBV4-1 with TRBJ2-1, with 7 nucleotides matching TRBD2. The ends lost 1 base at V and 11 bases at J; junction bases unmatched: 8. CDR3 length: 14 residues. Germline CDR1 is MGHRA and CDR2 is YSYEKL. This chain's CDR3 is CASSQGPGTTQQFF. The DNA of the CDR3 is TGCGCCAGCAGCCAAGGTCCCGGGACTACTCAGCAGTTCTTC.

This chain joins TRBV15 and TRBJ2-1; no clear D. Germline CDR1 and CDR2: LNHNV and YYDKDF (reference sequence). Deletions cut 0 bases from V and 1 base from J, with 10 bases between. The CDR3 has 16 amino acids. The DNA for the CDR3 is TGTGCCACCAGCAGAGATCCCGATCTATCCTACAATGAGCAGTTCTTC. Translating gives CATSRDPDLSYNEQFF.

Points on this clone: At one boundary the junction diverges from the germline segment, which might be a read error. The CDR3 sequence: CASSLGTGLRF. In DNA, the CDR3 is TGTGCCAGCAGCCTGGGGACAGGCCTAAGGTTC. The V gene is TRBV5-4, the J gene TRBJ1-2; the match to TRBD1 covers 8 bases. The CDR3 loop spans 11 amino acids. Per germline, CDR1 SGHNT and CDR2 YYREEE (reference sequence).

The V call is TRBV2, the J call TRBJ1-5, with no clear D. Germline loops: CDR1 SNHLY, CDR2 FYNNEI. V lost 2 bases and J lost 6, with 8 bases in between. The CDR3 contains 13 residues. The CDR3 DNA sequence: TGTGCCAGCAGTGAATCCCCCCTTCAGCCCCAGCATTTT. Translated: CASSESPLQPQHF.

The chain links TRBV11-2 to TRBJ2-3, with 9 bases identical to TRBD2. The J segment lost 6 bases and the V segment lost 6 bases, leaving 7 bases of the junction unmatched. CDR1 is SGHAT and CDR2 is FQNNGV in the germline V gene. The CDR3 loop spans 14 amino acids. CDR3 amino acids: CASRSSGRWDTQYF. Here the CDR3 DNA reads TGTGCCAGCAGGTCAAGCGGGAGGTGGGATACGCAGTATTTT.

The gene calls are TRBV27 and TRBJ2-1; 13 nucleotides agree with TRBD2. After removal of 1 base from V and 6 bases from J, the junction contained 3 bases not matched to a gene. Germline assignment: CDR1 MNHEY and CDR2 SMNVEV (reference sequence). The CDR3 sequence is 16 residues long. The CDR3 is CASSLLTSGGANEQFF. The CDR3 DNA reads TGTGCCAGCAGTTTATTAACTAGCGGGGGGGCCAATGAGCAGTTCTTC.

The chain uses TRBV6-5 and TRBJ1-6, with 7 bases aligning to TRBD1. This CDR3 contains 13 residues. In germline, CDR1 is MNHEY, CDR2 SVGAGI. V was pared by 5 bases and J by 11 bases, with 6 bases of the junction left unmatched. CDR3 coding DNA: TGTGCCAGCAGTCCGACAGGGCGGACACCCCTCCACTTT. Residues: CASSPTGRTPLHF.

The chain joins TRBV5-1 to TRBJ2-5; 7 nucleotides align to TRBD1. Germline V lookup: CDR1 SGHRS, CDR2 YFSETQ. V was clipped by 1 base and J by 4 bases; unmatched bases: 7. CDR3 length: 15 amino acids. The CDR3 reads CASSLFEGAGETQYF. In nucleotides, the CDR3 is TGCGCCAGCAGCTTGTTTGAGGGGGCGGGAGAGACCCAGTACTTC.

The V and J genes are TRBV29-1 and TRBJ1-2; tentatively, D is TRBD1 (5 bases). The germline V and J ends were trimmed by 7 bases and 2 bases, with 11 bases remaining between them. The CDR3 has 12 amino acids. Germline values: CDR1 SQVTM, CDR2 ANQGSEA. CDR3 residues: CSALTDNYGYTF. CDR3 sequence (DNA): TGCAGCGCGTTGACAGACAACTATGGCTACACCTTC.

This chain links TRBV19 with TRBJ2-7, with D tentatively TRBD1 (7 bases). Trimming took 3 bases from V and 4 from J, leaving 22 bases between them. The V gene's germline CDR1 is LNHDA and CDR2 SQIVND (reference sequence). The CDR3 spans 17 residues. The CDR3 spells CASSINLLRAGGYEQYF. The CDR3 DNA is TGTGCCAGTAGTATTAATTTGCTGCGGGCAGGGGGGTACGAGCAGTACTTC. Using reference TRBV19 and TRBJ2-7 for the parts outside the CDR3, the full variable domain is DGGITQSPKYLFRKEGQNVTLSCEQNLNHDAMYWYRQDPGQGLRLIYYSQIVNDFQKGDIAEGYSVSREKKESFPLTVTSAQKNPTAFYLCASSINLLRAGGYEQYFGPGTRLTVT.

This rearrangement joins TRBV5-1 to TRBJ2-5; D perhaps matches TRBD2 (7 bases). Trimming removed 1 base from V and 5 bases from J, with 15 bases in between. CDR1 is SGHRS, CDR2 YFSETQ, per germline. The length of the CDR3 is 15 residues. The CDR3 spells CASSLQGGGIETQYF. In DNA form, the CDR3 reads TGCGCCAGCAGCTTGCAGGGAGGGGGGATCGAGACCCAGTACTTC.

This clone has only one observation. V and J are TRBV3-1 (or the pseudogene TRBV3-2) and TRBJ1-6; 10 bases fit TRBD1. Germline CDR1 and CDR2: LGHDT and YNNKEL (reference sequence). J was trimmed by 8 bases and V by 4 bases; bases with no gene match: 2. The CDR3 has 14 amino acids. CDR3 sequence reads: CASSRTGGHSPLHF. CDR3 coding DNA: TGTGCCAGCAGCCGGACAGGGGGACATTCACCCCTCCACTTT.

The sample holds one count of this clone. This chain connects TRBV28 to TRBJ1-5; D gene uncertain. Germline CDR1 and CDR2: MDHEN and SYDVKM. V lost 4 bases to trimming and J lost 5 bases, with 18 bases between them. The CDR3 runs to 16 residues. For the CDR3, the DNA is TGTGCCAGCAGTTCCCCGAGGGAGGCCTTCCATCAGCCCCAGCATTTT. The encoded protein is CASSSPREAFHQPQHF.

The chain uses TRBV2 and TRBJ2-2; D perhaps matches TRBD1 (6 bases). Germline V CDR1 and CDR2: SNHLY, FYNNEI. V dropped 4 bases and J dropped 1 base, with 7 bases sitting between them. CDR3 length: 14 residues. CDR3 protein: CASSAGVNTGELFF. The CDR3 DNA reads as TGTGCCAGCAGTGCAGGGGTGAACACCGGGGAGCTGTTTTTT.

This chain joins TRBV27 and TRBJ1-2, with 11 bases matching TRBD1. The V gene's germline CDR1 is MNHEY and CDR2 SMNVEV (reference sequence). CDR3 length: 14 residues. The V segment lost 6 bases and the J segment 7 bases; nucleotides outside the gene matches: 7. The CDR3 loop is CASRPSDRGLGYTF. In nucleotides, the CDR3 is TGTGCCAGCAGGCCCTCGGACAGGGGGCTTGGCTACACCTTC.

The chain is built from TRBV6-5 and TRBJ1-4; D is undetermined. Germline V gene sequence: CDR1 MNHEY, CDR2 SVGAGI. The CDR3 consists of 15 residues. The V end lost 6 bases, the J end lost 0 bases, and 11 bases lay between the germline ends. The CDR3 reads CASRDRGATNEKLFF. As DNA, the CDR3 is TGTGCCAGCAGGGACCGCGGGGCAACTAATGAAAAACTGTTTTTT.

This CDR3 is CASTLRVGTFFYEQFF. CDR3 in DNA: TGTGCCAGCACTCTAAGGGTAGGGACTTTCTTTTATGAGCAGTTCTTC. The chain couples TRBV7-9 to TRBJ2-1, with D perhaps matching TRBD2 (6 bases). The CDR3 runs to 16 residues. V was shortened by 7 bases and J by 8 bases, with 24 bases between the two germline ends. Germline V gene data show CDR1 as SEHNR and CDR2 as FQNEAQ (reference sequence).

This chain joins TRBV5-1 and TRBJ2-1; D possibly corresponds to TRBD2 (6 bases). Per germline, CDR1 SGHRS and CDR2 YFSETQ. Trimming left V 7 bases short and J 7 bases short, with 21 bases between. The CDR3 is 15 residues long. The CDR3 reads CASGKDGTVFNEQFF. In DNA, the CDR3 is TGCGCCAGCGGAAAGGACGGGACTGTCTTTAATGAGCAGTTCTTC.

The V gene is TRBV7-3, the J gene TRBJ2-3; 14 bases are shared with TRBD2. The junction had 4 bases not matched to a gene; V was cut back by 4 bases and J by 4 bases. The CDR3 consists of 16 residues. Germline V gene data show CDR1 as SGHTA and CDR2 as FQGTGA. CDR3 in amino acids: CASSSGLAGVADTQYF. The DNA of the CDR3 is TGTGCCAGCAGCTCGGGACTAGCGGGGGTCGCAGATACGCAGTATTTT. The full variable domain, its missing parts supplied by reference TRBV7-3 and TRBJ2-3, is GAGVSQTPSNKVTEKGKYVELRCDPISGHTALYWYRQSLGQGPEFLIYFQGTGAADDSGLPNDRFFAVRPEGSVSTLKIQRTERGDSAVYLCASSSGLAGVADTQYFGPGTRLTVL.

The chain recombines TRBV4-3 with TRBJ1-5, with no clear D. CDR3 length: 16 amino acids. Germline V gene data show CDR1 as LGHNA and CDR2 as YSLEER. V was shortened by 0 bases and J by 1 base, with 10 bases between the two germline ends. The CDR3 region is CASSQDRGGSNQPQHF. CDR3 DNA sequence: TGCGCCAGCAGCCAAGATCGGGGAGGGAGCAATCAGCCCCAGCATTTT.

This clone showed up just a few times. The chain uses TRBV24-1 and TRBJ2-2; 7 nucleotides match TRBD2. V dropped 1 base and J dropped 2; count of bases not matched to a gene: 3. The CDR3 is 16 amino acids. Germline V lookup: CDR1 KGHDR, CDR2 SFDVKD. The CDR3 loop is CATSDFGTKNTGELFF. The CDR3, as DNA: TGTGCCACCAGTGATTTTGGGACTAAAAACACCGGGGAGCTGTTTTTT.

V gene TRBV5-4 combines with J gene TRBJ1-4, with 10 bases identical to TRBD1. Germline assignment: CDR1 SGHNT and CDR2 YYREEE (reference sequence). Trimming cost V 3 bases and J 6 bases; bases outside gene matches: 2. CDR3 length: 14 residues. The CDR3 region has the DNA TGTGCCAGCAGCTCGGACAGGGGGTATGAAAAACTGTTTTTT. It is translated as CASSSDRGYEKLFF.

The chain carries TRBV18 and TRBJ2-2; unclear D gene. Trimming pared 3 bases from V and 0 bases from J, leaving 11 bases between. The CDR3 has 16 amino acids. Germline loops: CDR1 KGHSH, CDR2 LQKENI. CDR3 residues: CASSPTRRTNTGELFF. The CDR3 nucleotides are TGTGCCAGCTCACCGACGAGGAGAACGAACACCGGGGAGCTGTTTTTT.

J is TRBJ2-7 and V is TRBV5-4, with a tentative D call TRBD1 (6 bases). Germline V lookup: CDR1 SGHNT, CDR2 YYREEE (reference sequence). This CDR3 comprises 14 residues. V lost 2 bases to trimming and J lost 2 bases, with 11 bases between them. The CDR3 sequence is CASSFQGLPYEQYF. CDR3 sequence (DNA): TGTGCCAGCAGCTTTCAGGGGTTGCCCTACGAGCAGTACTTC.

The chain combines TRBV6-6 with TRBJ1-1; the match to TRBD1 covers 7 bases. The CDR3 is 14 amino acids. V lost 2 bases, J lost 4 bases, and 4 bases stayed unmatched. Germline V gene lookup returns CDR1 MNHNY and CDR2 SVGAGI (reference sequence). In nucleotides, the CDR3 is TGTGCCAGCAGTTACCCCGACAGGGTCACTGAAGCTTTCTTT. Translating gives CASSYPDRVTEAFF.

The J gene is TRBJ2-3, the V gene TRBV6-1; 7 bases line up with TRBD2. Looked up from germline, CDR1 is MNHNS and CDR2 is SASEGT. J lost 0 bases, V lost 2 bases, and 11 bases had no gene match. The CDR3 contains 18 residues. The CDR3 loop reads CASSERAGVRGSTDTQYF. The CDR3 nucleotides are TGTGCCAGCAGTGAAAGGGCGGGAGTACGGGGTAGCACAGATACGCAGTATTTT.

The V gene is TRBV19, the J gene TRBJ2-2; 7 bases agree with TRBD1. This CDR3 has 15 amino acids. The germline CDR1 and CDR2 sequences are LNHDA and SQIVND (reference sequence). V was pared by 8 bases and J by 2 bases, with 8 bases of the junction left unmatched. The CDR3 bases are TGTGCCAGTTTGGGGGACAGCTTCAACACCGGGGAGCTGTTTTTT. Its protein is CASLGDSFNTGELFF.

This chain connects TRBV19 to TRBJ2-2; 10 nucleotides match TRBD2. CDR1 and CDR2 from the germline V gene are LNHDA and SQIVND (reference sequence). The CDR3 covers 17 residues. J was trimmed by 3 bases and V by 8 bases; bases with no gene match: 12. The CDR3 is CASLYGASGSHTGELFF. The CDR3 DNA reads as TGTGCCAGTTTGTATGGGGCTAGCGGGAGTCACACCGGGGAGCTGTTTTTT.

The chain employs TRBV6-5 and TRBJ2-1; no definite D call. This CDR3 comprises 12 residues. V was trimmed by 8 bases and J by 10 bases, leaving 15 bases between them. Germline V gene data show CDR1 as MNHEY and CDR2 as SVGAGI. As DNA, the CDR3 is TGTGCCAGCCTGTCCCTTTTCGGGGAGCAGTTCTTC. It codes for CASLSLFGEQFF.

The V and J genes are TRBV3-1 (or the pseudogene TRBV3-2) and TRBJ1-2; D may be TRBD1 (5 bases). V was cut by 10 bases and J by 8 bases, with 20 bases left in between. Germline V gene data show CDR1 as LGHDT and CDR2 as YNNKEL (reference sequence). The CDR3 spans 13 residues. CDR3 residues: CATSMETVGGYTF. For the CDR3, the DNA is TGTGCCACCTCAATGGAGACAGTCGGAGGCTACACCTTC.

CDR3 residues: CASSSDRFGAYQPQHF. CDR3 DNA: TGTGCCAGCAGTTCGGACAGGTTTGGGGCTTATCAGCCCCAGCATTTT. The chain links TRBV7-9 to TRBJ1-5; the match to TRBD1 covers 7 bases. The germline V gene has CDR1 SEHNR and CDR2 FQNEAQ (reference sequence). The CDR3 sequence is 16 residues long. With V trimmed by 6 bases and J by 5 bases, 13 bases remained unmatched.